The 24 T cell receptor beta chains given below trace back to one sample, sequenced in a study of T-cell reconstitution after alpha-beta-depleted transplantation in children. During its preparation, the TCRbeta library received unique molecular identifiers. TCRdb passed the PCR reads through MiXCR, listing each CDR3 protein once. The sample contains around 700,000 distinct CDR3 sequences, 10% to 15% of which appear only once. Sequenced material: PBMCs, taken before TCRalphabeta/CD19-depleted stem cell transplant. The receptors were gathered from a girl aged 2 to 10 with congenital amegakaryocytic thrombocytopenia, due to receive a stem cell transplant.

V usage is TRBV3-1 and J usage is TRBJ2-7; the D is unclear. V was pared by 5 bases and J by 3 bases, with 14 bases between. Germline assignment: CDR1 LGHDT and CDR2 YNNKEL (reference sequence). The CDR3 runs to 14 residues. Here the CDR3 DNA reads TGTGCCAGCAGCAAGGAACGGATTGACTACGAGCAGTACTTC. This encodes CASSKERIDYEQYF.

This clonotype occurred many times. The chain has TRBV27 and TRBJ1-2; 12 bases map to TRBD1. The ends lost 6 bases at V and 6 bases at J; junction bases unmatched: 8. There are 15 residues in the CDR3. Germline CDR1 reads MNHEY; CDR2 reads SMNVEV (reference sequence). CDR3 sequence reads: CASRGTGGAINGYTF. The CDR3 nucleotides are TGTGCCAGCAGGGGGACAGGGGGCGCAATAAATGGCTACACCTTC.

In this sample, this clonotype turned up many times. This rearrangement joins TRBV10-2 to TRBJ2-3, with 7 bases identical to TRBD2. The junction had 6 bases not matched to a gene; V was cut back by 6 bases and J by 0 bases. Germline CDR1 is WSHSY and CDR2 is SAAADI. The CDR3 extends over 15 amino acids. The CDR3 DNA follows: TGCGCCAGCAGGGAACTAGCGCCGAGCACAGATACGCAGTATTTT. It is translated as CASRELAPSTDTQYF.

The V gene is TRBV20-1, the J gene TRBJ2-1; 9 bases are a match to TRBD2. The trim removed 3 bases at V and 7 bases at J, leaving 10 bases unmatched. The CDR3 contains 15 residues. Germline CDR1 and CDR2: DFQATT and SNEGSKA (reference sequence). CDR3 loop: CSARGLAGDLNEQFF. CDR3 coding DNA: TGCAGTGCTAGGGGATTAGCGGGAGACCTAAATGAGCAGTTCTTC.

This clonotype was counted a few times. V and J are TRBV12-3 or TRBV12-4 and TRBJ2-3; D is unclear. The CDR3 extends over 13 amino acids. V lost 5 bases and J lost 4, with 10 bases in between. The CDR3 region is CASSGSHSDTQYF. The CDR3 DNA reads TGTGCCAGCAGTGGTTCTCATTCAGATACGCAGTATTTT.

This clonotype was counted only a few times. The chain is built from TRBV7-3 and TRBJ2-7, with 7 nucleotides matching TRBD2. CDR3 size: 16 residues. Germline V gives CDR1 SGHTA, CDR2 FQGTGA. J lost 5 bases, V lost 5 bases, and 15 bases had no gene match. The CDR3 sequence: CASSVSGSGIRDEQYF. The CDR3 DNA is TGTGCCAGCAGCGTAAGCGGCAGCGGGATCCGCGACGAGCAGTACTTC.

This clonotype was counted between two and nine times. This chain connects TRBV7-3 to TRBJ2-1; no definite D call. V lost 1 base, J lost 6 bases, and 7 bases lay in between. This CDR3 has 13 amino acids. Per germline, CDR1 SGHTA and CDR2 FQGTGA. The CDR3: CASSLSTGNEQFF. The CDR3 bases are TGTGCCAGCAGCTTAAGTACGGGCAATGAGCAGTTCTTC.

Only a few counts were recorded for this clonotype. This chain's CDR3 is CASSPYRRTDTQYF. In nucleotides, the CDR3 is TGCGCCAGCAGCCCATACAGGCGCACAGATACGCAGTATTTT. The rearrangement joins TRBV5-1 to TRBJ2-3, with D tentatively TRBD1 (5 bases). Looked up from germline, CDR1 is SGHRS and CDR2 is YFSETQ. The CDR3 length is 14 residues. V shed 4 bases and J shed 1 base, with 10 bases lying between them.

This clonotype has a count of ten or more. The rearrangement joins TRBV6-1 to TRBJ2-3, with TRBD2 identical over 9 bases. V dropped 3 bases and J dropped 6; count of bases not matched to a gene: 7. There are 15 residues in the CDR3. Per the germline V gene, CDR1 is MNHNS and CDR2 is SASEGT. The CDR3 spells CASSDLAGPGDTQYF. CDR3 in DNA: TGTGCCAGCAGTGATCTAGCGGGGCCAGGGGATACGCAGTATTTT.

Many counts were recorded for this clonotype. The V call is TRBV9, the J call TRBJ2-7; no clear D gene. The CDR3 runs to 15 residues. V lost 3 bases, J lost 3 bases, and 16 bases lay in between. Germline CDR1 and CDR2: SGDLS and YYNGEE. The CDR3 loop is CASSEGQASIYEQYF. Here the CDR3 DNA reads TGTGCCAGCAGCGAGGGTCAAGCGTCGATCTACGAGCAGTACTTC.

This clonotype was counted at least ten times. The CDR3 region is CAWSGGTGSNEQFF. Here the CDR3 DNA reads TGTGCCTGGAGTGGAGGGACAGGGAGCAATGAGCAGTTCTTC. This chain connects TRBV30 to TRBJ2-1; 9 nucleotides line up with TRBD1. This CDR3 region has 14 residues. Trimming removed 1 base from V and 6 bases from J; junction bases left unmatched: 4. Germline values: CDR1 GTSNPN, CDR2 SVGIG (reference sequence).

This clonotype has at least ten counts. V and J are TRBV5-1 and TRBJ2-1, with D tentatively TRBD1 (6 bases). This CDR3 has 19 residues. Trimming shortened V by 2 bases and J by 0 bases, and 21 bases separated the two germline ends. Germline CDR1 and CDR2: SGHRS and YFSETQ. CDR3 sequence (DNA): TGCGCCAGCAGCTTAACTGCGGGCGGACAGTCGAGCTCCTACAATGAGCAGTTCTTC. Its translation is CASSLTAGGQSSSYNEQFF. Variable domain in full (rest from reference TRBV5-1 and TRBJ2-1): KAGVTQTPRYLIKTRGQQVTLSCSPISGHRSVSWYQQTPGQGLQFLFEYFSETQRNKGNFPGRFSGRQFSNSRSEMNVSTLELGDSALYLCASSLTAGGQSSSYNEQFFGPGTRLTVL.

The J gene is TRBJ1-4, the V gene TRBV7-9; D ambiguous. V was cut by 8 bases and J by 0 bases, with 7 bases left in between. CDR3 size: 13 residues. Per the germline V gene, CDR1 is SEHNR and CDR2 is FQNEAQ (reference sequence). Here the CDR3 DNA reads TGTGCCAGCGACCTTGCAACTAATGAAAAACTGTTTTTT. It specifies CASDLATNEKLFF.

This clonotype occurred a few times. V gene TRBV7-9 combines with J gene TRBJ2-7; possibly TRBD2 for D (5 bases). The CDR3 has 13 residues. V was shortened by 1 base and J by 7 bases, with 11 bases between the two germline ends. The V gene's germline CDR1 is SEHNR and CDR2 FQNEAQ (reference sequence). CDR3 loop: CASSLVSSGEQYF. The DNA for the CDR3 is TGTGCCAGCAGCTTAGTATCTTCGGGGGAGCAGTACTTC.

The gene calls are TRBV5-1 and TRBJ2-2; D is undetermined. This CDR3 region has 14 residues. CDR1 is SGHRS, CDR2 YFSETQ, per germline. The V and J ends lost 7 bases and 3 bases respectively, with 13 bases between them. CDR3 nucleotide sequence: TGCGCCAGCCGCCCTGAAACGTACACCGGGGAGCTGTTTTTT. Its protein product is CASRPETYTGELFF.

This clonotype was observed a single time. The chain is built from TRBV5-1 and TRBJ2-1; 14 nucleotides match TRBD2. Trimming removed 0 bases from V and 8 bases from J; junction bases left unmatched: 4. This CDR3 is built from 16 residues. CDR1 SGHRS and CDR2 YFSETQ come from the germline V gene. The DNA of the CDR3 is TGCGCCAGCAGCTTGGGACTAGCGGGAGGGGGGGATGAGCAGTTCTTC. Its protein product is CASSLGLAGGGDEQFF.

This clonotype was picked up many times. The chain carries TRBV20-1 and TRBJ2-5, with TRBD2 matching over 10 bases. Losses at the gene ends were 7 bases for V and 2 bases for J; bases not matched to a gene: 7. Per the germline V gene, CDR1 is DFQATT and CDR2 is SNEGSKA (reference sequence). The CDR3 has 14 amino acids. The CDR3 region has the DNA TGCAGTGGACTAAGCGGGAGGGTTCAAGAGACCCAGTACTTC. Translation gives CSGLSGRVQETQYF.

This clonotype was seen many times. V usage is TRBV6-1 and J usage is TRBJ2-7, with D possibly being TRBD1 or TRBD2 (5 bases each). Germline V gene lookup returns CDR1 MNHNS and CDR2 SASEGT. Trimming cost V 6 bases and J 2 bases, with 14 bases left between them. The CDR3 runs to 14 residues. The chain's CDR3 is CASSPDRGPYEQYF. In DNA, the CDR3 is TGTGCCAGCAGCCCCGACCGGGGACCCTACGAGCAGTACTTC.

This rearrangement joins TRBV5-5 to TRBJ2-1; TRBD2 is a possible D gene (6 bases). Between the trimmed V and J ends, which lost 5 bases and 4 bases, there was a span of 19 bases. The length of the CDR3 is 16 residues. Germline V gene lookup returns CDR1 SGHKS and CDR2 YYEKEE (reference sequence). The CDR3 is CASSLLGGLLYNEQFF. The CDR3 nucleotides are TGTGCCAGCAGTCTCCTGGGGGGACTTCTATACAATGAGCAGTTCTTC.

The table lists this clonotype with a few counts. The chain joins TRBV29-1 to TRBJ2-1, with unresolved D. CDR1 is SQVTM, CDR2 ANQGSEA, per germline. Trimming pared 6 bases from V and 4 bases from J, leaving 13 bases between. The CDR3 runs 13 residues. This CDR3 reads CSVPRGFYNEQFF. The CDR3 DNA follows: TGCAGCGTACCTCGCGGTTTTTACAATGAGCAGTTCTTC.

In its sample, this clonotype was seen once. CDR3 sequence: CSVLGRQQFF. DNA of the CDR3: TGCAGCGTTCTGGGGAGACAGCAGTTCTTC. The chain recombines TRBV29-1 with TRBJ2-1, with a weak D call TRBD2 (5 bases). V was pared by 5 bases and J by 11 bases, with 10 bases between. The CDR3 is made up of 10 amino acids. Germline assignment: CDR1 SQVTM and CDR2 ANQGSEA.

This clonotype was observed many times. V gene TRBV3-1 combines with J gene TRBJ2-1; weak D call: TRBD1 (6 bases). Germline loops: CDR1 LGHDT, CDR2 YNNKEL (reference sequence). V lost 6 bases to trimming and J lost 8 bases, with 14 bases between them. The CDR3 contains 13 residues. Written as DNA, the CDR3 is TGTGCCAGCAGTCTATCCAGGGGAGATGAGCAGTTCTTC. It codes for CASSLSRGDEQFF.

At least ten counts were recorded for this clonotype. The CDR3, as DNA: TGTGCCAGCACACGTACAGGGATGGAAACAGATACGCAGTATTTT. This sequence encodes CASTRTGMETDTQYF. The genes are TRBV11-2 and TRBJ2-3; D perhaps matches TRBD1 (6 bases). The V end lost 7 bases, the J end lost 3 bases, and 17 bases lay between the germline ends. CDR1 and CDR2 (germline): SGHAT, FQNNGV. The CDR3 contains 15 residues.

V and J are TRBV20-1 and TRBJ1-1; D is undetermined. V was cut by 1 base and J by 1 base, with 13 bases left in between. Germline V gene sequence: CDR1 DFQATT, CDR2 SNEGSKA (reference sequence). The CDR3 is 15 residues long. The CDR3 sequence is CSARAPGPPNTEAFF. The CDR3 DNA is TGCAGTGCTAGAGCCCCCGGTCCCCCGAACACTGAAGCTTTCTTT.